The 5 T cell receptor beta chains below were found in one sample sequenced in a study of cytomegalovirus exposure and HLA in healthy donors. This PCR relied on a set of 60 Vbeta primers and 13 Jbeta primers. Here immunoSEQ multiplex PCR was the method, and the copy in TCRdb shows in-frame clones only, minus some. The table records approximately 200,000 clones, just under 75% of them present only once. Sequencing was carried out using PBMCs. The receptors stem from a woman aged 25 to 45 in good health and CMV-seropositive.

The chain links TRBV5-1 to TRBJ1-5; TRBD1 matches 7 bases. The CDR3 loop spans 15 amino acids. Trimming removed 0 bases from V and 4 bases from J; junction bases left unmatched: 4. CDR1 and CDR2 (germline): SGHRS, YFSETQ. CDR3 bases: TGCGCCAGCAGCTTGGTGGCAGGGGGAAATCAGCCCCAGCATTTT. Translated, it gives CASSLVAGGNQPQHF.

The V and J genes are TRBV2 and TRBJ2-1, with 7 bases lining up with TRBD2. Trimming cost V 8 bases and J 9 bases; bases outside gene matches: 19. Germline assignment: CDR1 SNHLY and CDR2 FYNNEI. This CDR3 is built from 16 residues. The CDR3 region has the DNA TGTGCCAGCTCTGGGTCCCGCGGGAGAGGTAAACGTGAGCAGTTCTTC. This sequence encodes CASSGSRGRGKREQFF.

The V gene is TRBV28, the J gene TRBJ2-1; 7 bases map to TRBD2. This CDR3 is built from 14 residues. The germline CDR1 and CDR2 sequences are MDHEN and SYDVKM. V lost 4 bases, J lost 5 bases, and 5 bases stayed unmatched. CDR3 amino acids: CASSSPGRNNEQFF. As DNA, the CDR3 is TGTGCCAGCAGTTCTCCCGGGAGGAACAATGAGCAGTTCTTC.

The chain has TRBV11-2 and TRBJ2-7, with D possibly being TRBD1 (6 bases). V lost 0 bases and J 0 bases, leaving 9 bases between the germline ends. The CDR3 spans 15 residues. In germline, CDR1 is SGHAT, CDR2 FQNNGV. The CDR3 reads CASSLDRDISYEQYF. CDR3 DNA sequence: TGTGCCAGCAGCTTAGATAGGGACATCTCCTACGAGCAGTACTTC.

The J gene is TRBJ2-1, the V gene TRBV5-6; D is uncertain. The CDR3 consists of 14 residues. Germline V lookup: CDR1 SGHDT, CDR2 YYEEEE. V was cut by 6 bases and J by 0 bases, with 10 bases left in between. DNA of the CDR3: TGTGCCAGCATCCTAAGTAGCTCCTACAATGAGCAGTTCTTC. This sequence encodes CASILSSSYNEQFF.